This is a list of T cell receptor beta chains from one sample in a study of graft-versus-host responses after intestinal transplantation. Assay used: immunoSEQ multiplex PCR; TCRdb lists only in-frame clones, some missing. The sample has 20,000 to 25,000 clones, less than 45% seen once; the top ten hold about 1.5%. The material sequenced was alloreactive CD8+ T cells from a mixed lymphocyte reaction culture, taken before intestinal transplant. The receptors shown here come from a human patient who received an intestinal transplant. The CDR3 runs from the conserved cysteine through the conserved F or W. D genes are given only for firm matches. A clone size is listed for some rows: how often the clone was seen (once, few, many), or a class if it is expanded.

v_gene: TRBV6-1; len: 14; j_gene: TRBJ1-1; d_gene: -; abundance: few; CDR3aa: CASSVSMRNTEAFF; CDR3nt: TGTGCCAGCAGTGTTTCTATGAGAAACACTGAAGCTTTCTTT
v_gene: TRBV11-2; len: 15; j_gene: TRBJ2-1; d_gene: TRBD1; abundance: -; CDR3aa: CASSLRGGTGRRQFF; CDR3nt: TGTGCCAGCAGCTTAAGGGGGGGGACAGGGAGACGGCAGTTCTTC
v_gene: TRBV2; len: 13; j_gene: TRBJ1-5; d_gene: -; abundance: -; CDR3aa: CASSAGLGQPQHF; CDR3nt: TGTGCCAGCAGTGCGGGGTTAGGTCAGCCCCAGCATTTT
v_gene: TRBV5-1; len: 17; j_gene: TRBJ2-5; d_gene: -; abundance: -; CDR3aa: CASSLIPTTPRSETQYF; CDR3nt: TGCGCCAGCAGCTTGATACCGACAACCCCCCGATCGGAGACCCAGTACTTC
v_gene: TRBV19; len: 12; j_gene: TRBJ1-3; d_gene: -; abundance: -; CDR3aa: CASSISGNTIYF; CDR3nt: TGTGCCAGTAGTATAAGCGGAAACACCATATATTTT
v_gene: TRBV20-1; len: 10; j_gene: TRBJ1-2; d_gene: -; abundance: -; CDR3aa: CSARLAGYTF; CDR3nt: TGCAGTGCTAGACTCGCAGGCTACACCTTC
v_gene: TRBV15; len: 18; j_gene: TRBJ2-3; d_gene: TRBD2; abundance: -; CDR3aa: CATSREPRGSGREDTQYF; CDR3nt: TGTGCCACCAGCAGAGAACCCCGCGGGAGCGGGAGGGAGGATACGCAGTATTTT
v_gene: TRBV6-5; len: 13; j_gene: TRBJ1-1; d_gene: -; abundance: -; CDR3aa: CANVRGAYTEAFF; CDR3nt: TGTGCCAACGTTCGGGGGGCGTACACTGAAGCTTTCTTT
v_gene: TRBV19; len: 15; j_gene: TRBJ1-4; d_gene: TRBD1; abundance: medium-sized; CDR3aa: CASTYWGQGSEKLFF; CDR3nt: TGTGCCAGTACCTATTGGGGACAGGGAAGCGAAAAACTGTTTTTT
v_gene: TRBV6-8; len: 14; j_gene: TRBJ2-7; d_gene: -; abundance: -; CDR3aa: CASSEQPPTGEQYF; CDR3nt: TGTGCCAGCAGTGAACAGCCACCAACGGGGGAGCAGTACTTC
v_gene: TRBV19; len: 14; j_gene: TRBJ2-2; d_gene: -; abundance: -; CDR3aa: CASIKRRDTGELFF; CDR3nt: TGTGCCAGTATCAAGAGGCGGGACACCGGGGAGCTGTTTTTT
v_gene: TRBV9; len: 15; j_gene: TRBJ2-3; d_gene: TRBD2; abundance: -; CDR3aa: CASSVGGGNTDTQYF; CDR3nt: TGTGCCAGCAGCGTAGGGGGGGGGAACACAGATACGCAGTATTTT
v_gene: TRBV5-4; len: 17; j_gene: TRBJ2-5; d_gene: TRBD1; abundance: -; CDR3aa: CASSFGWGTGIEETQYF; CDR3nt: TGTGCCAGCAGCTTTGGTTGGGGGACAGGGATAGAAGAGACCCAGTACTTC
v_gene: TRBV9; len: 15; j_gene: TRBJ2-1; d_gene: TRBD1; abundance: few; CDR3aa: CASSWGQGVGNEQFF; CDR3nt: TGTGCCAGCAGCTGGGGACAGGGAGTGGGCAATGAGCAGTTCTTC
v_gene: TRBV5-1; len: 13; j_gene: TRBJ2-7; d_gene: -; abundance: few; CDR3aa: CASSFIGAYEQYF; CDR3nt: TGCGCCAGCAGCTTCATAGGGGCCTACGAGCAGTACTTC
v_gene: TRBV5-6; len: 12; j_gene: TRBJ2-7; d_gene: -; abundance: -; CDR3aa: CASSNVRDEQYF; CDR3nt: TGTGCCAGCAGCAACGTCAGGGACGAGCAGTACTTC
v_gene: TRBV5-6; len: 13; j_gene: TRBJ1-5; d_gene: -; abundance: many; CDR3aa: CASSRAGGQPQHF; CDR3nt: TGTGCCAGCAGTCGGGCGGGGGGGCAGCCCCAGCATTTT
v_gene: TRBV28; len: 17; j_gene: TRBJ2-1; d_gene: -; abundance: -; CDR3aa: CASSPSGPLVGGNEQFF; CDR3nt: TGTGCCAGCAGTCCGAGCGGGCCCCTAGTTGGAGGCAATGAGCAGTTCTTC